The clone carrying this TCR beta chain appeared a few times. Its antigen is as yet unknown. In germline, CDR1 is MNHNS, CDR2 SASEGT. The CDR3 spans 14 residues. V lost 5 bases, J lost 2 bases, and 12 bases lay in between. The data are from a study of CD8 T cells in ankylosing spondylitis. MiXCR, run by TCRdb on the 5' RACE reads, gives a single entry per CDR3 protein. This sample has roughly 700,000 distinct CDR3 sequences, with under 20% found just once. Study outcomes and limitations: A TCR beta motif made of several highly homologous variants seemed typical of ankylosing spondylitis blood.

Sequencing was done on a sample of blood, either unsorted or a sorted T cell fraction (not recorded which). The genes are TRBV6-1 and TRBJ2-5; D perhaps matches TRBD2 (6 bases). This receptor was identified in a male donor with ankylosing spondylitis. The CDR3 sequence is CASSPGDPQETQYF. The CDR3 DNA is TGTGCCAGCAGTCCGGGGGACCCTCAAGAGACCCAGTACTTC.